The 12 T cell receptor beta chains below all came from one sample that was sequenced in a study of neurological immune-mediated disorders. A single record per CDR3 protein comes from TCRdb applying MiXCR to the 5' RACE reads. The sample holds about 74,000 distinct CDR3 sequences, around 5.2% seen once. Sample: PBMCs. The receptors come from a man between 18 and 35 years old with multiple sclerosis.

This clonotype was observed at least ten times. The chain joins TRBV5-1 to TRBJ1-3; weak D call: TRBD1 (5 bases). The CDR3 has 14 residues. From germline, CDR1 is SGHRS and CDR2 YFSETQ. V shed 5 bases and J shed 4 bases, with 13 bases lying between them. CDR3 amino acids: CASSNGAAGNTIYF. The DNA for the CDR3 is TGCGCCAGCAGTAACGGGGCAGCCGGAAACACCATATATTTT. The full variable domain, with the rest looked up from reference TRBV5-1 and TRBJ1-3, is KAGVTQTPRYLIKTRGQQVTLSCSPISGHRSVSWYQQTPGQGLQFLFEYFSETQRNKGNFPGRFSGRQFSNSRSEMNVSTLELGDSALYLCASSNGAAGNTIYFGEGSWLTVV.

The chain links TRBV29-1 to TRBJ1-1; D not certain. Trimming left V 1 base short and J 0 bases short, with 6 bases between. Germline-derived CDR1 and CDR2 are SQVTM and ANQGSEA. The CDR3 extends over 13 amino acids. CDR3 residues: CSVEGRMNTEAFF. CDR3 in DNA: TGCAGCGTTGAAGGCAGAATGAACACTGAAGCTTTCTTT.

This clonotype was seen many times. The chain joins TRBV3-1 to TRBJ1-6, with D perhaps TRBD1 (5 bases). CDR1 is LGHDT, CDR2 YNNKEL, per germline (reference sequence). CDR3 size: 13 residues. Trimming removed 3 bases from V and 8 bases from J, with 8 bases in between. The CDR3 DNA is TGTGCCAGCAGCCACCCGGGGGATTCACCCCTCCACTTT. Residues: CASSHPGDSPLHF.

This clonotype was seen at least ten times. The chain is built from TRBV20-1 and TRBJ2-2, with 10 bases that match TRBD1. Germline V gene data show CDR1 as DFQATT and CDR2 as SNEGSKA (reference sequence). Unmatched junction bases numbered 4, after V lost 5 bases and J lost 4 bases. The CDR3 loop spans 14 amino acids. Here the CDR3 reads CSARTGGTTGELFF. The CDR3 coding sequence is TGCAGTGCTCGGACAGGGGGGACCACCGGGGAGCTGTTTTTT.

This clonotype was detected ten times or more. The junction departs from the called germline gene at one end, perhaps through a read error. The chain combines TRBV5-8 with TRBJ1-5, with a weak D call TRBD1 (5 bases). Looked up from germline, CDR1 is SGHTS and CDR2 is YDEGEE. The CDR3 has 13 residues. The CDR3 is CASSLKDGGTQNF. The CDR3 bases are TGTGCCAGCAGCTTGAAGGATGGAGGGACCCAGAATTTT. Together with reference TRBV5-8 and TRBJ1-5, the CDR3 gives the full variable domain: EAGVTQSPTHLIKTRGQQATLRCSPISGHTSVYWYQQALGLGLQFLLWYDEGEERNRGNFPPRFSGRQFPNYSSELNVNALELEDSALYLCASSLKDGGTQNFGDGTRLSIL.

In this sample, this clonotype turned up many times. V and J are TRBV9 and TRBJ1-5; D ambiguous. V lost 5 bases to trimming and J lost 1 base, with 13 bases between them. CDR1 SGDLS and CDR2 YYNGEE come from the germline V gene. This CDR3 has 15 residues. The CDR3 loop reads CASSPSPGSNQPQHF. For the CDR3, the DNA is TGTGCCAGCAGTCCCTCCCCGGGGAGCAATCAGCCCCAGCATTTT.

This clonotype has more than one count but fewer than ten. At one end the junction does not follow the germline gene, possibly because of a read error. This chain joins TRBV9 and TRBJ2-7, with 15 nucleotides matching TRBD2. Germline V lookup: CDR1 SGDLS, CDR2 YYNGEE. The CDR3 is 17 amino acids. CDR3 in amino acids: CASSPRTSGRASYEKYF. The CDR3 DNA is TGTGCCAGCAGCCCTCGGACTAGCGGGAGGGCCTCGTACGAGAAGTACTTC.

This clonotype has just a few counts. The genes are TRBV12-3 or TRBV12-4 and TRBJ1-1, with 7 nucleotides matching TRBD1. V gave up 2 bases and J gave up 4 bases; unmatched junction bases: 7. This CDR3 is 15 amino acids long. The chain's CDR3 is CASSLKQGGGTEAFF. The CDR3 region has the DNA TGTGCCAGCAGTTTAAAGCAGGGGGGCGGCACTGAAGCTTTCTTT.

The sample holds many counts of this clonotype. V usage is TRBV27 and J usage is TRBJ2-3; possible D gene TRBD1, 6 bases. This CDR3 contains 13 residues. V shed 9 bases and J shed 4 bases, with 14 bases lying between them. Germline V gives CDR1 MNHEY, CDR2 SMNVEV (reference sequence). This chain's CDR3 is CARSGAHPDTQYF. In nucleotides, the CDR3 is TGTGCCAGATCAGGGGCCCACCCAGATACGCAGTATTTT.

Comments on this clonotype: One end of the junction fails to match germline, which may point to a read error. This chain connects TRBV5-5 to TRBJ2-1; 10 bases agree with TRBD1. CDR1 is SGHKS and CDR2 is YYEKEE in the germline V gene (reference sequence). The CDR3 totals 14 residues. The CDR3 sequence: CANSLGQGLNEQFF. The CDR3, as DNA: TGTGCCAACAGCTTGGGACAGGGGTTGAATGAGCAGTTCTTC.

This clonotype came up many times. The CDR3 DNA reads as TGTGCCAGCAGTTTACACAGGGCCCTCAATGAGCAGTTCTTC. Translating gives CASSLHRALNEQFF. The chain employs TRBV12-3 or TRBV12-4 and TRBJ2-1, with D possibly TRBD1 on 6 matching bases. V was clipped by 2 bases and J by 6 bases, with 11 bases between them. This CDR3 has 14 residues.

At least ten counts were recorded for this clonotype. The gene calls are TRBV15 and TRBJ1-2; D unclear. The V gene's germline CDR1 is LNHNV and CDR2 YYDKDF (reference sequence). Trimming took off 0 bases at V and 8 bases at J, with 13 bases between the two ends. The CDR3 sequence is 14 residues long. Written as DNA, the CDR3 is TGTGCCACCAGCAGAGATCTCGGTGCAGCGGGCTACACCTTC. It specifies CATSRDLGAAGYTF.